The T cell receptor beta chain under discussion was sequenced for a study of beta chain features in type 1 diabetes. The study, taken as a whole, reports: PCR might favor shorter templates, equally in patients and controls. Researchers report that Type 1 diabetes patients had moderately but significantly shorter TCRB CDR3s across all four CD4+ subsets.

One heparinised blood draw averaging around 100 mL was given by each donor. Expressed TCRB transcripts got sequenced, as all isolated RNA was reverse transcribed. Profiling relied on immunoSEQ multiplex PCR, and the TCRdb table lists in-frame clones only, not all of them. Of 150,000 or so clones in the sample, just over 9% were seen once. Comments on this clone: What it binds is not known. One junction end disagrees with the germline gene, perhaps due to a read error.

Germline V gene data show CDR1 as GTSNPN and CDR2 as SVGIG (reference sequence). This CDR3 is built from 15 residues. Sample: central memory CD4+ T cells from blood. This chain connects TRBV30 to TRBJ2-5; the match to TRBD1 covers 11 bases. The better agreement between TRBJ2-7 and the DNA end casts doubt on the J call. The sequence was obtained from a woman aged 18-35 years in good health. This chain's CDR3 is CAWSPGQGASHEQYF. The CDR3 coding sequence is TGTGCCTGGAGCCCTGGACAGGGGGCCTCCCACGAGCAGTACTTC.